The entry below describes one TCR beta chain. Patients aged 18 to 65 had newly diagnosed hyperthyroidism that had lasted under 2 months. This record comes from a study of T cells in Graves' hyperthyroidism and ophthalmopathy. The investigators amplified TCR beta CDR3 regions from RNA transcripts. Researchers ran a first-round RT-PCR on the TCR CDR3 using the HTBI primer set. TCRdb called the multiplex PCR reads again in MiXCR, with one record for every CDR3 protein. The sample includes around 25,000 distinct CDR3 sequences, around 47% of them seen just once. The length of the CDR3 is 16 residues. The V and J ends lost 1 base and 7 bases, in that order; junction bases with no gene match: 8. Germline CDR1 reads SGHVS; CDR2 reads FNYEAQ.

This TCR was recovered from a middle-aged woman with Graves' hyperthyroidism that later progressed to Graves' ophthalmopathy. V and J are TRBV7-6 and TRBJ2-7; 12 bases are shared with TRBD2. The sample consisted of blood. The CDR3 spells CASSLVTSGGRGEQYF. Here the CDR3 DNA reads TGTGCCAGCAGCTTAGTAACTAGCGGGGGGAGGGGGGAGCAGTACTTC.